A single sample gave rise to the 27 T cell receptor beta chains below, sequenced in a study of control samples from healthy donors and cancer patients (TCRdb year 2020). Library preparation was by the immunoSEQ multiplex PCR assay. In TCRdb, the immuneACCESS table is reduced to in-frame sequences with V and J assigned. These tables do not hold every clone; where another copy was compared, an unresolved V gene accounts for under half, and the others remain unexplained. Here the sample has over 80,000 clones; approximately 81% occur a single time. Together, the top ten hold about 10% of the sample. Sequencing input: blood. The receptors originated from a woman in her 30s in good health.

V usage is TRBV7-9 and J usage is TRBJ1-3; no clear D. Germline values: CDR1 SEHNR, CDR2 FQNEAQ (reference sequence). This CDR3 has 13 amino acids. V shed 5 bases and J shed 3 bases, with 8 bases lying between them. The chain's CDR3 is CASSLTIGNTIYF. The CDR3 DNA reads TGTGCCAGCAGCCTGACGATTGGAAACACCATATATTTT.

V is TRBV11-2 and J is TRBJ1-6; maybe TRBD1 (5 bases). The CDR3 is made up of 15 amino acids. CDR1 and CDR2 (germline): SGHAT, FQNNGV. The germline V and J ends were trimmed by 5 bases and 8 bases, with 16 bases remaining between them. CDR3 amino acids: CASSSGGGAYSPLHF. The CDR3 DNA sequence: TGTGCCAGCAGCAGTGGCGGCGGGGCATATTCACCCCTCCACTTT.

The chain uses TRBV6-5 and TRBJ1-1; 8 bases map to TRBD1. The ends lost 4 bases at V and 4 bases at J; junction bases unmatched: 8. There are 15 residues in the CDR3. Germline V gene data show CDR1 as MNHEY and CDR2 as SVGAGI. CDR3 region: CASSSQGAPGTEAFF. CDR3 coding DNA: TGTGCCAGCAGTTCCCAGGGGGCGCCAGGCACTGAAGCTTTCTTT.

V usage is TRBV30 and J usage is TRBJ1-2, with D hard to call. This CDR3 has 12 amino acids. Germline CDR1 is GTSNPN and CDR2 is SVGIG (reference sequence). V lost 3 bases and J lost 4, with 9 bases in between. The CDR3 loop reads CAWRRGIYGYTF. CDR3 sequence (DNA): TGTGCCTGGAGACGGGGAATCTATGGCTACACCTTC.

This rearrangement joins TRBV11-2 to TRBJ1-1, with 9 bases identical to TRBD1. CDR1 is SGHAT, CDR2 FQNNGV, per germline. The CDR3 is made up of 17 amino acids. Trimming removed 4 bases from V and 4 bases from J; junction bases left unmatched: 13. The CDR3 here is CASSWTGDLLGGTEAFF. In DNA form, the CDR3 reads TGTGCCAGCAGCTGGACAGGGGATCTGCTGGGAGGCACTGAAGCTTTCTTT.

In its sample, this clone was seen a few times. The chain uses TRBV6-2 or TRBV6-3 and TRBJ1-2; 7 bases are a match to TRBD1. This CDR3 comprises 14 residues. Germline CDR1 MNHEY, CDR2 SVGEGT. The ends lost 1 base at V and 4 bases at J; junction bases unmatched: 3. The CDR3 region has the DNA TGTGCCAGCAGTTACTACAGGGGCGGCTATGGCTACACCTTC. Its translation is CASSYYRGGYGYTF.

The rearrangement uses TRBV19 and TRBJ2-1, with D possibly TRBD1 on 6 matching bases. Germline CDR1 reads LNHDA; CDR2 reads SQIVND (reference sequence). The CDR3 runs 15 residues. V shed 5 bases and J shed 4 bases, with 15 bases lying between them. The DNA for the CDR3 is TGTGCCAGTAGTCACACAAGGACAGTTTACAATGAGCAGTTCTTC. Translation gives CASSHTRTVYNEQFF.

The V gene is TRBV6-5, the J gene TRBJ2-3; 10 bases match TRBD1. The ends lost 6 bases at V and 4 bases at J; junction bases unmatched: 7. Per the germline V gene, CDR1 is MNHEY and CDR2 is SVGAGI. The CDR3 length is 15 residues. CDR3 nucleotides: TGTGCCAGCAGAGAGACAGGGGGCATCTCAGATACGCAGTATTTT. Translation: CASRETGGISDTQYF.

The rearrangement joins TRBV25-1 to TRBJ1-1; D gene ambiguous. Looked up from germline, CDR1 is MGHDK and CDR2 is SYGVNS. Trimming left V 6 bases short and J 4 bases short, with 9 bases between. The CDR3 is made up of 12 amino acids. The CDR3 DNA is TGTGCCAGCAGAGGGATCGGCACTGAAGCTTTCTTT. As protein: CASRGIGTEAFF.

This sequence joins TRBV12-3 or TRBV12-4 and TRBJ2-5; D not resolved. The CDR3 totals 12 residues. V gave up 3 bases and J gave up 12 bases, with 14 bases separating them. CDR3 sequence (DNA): TGTGCCAGCAGTTTTGGCCCCTGGCCGGAGTACTTC. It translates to CASSFGPWPEYF.

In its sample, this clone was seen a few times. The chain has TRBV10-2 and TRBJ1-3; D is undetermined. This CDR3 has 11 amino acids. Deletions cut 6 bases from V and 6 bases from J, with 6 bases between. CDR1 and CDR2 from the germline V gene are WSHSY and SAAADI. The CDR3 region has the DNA TGCGCCAGCAGACAGCTAAACACCATATATTTT. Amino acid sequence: CASRQLNTIYF.

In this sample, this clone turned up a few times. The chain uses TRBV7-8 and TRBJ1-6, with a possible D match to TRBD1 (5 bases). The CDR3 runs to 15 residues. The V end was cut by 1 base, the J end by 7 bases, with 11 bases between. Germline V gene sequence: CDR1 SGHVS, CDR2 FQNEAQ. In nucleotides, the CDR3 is TGTGCCAGCAGCTTAGACTTGGGACCAAATTCACCCCTCCACTTT. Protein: CASSLDLGPNSPLHF.

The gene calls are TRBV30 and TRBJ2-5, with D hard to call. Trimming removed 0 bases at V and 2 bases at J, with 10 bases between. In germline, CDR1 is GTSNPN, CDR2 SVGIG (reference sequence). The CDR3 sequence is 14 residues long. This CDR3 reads CAWSVSPFQETQYF. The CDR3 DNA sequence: TGTGCCTGGAGTGTATCCCCGTTTCAAGAGACCCAGTACTTC.

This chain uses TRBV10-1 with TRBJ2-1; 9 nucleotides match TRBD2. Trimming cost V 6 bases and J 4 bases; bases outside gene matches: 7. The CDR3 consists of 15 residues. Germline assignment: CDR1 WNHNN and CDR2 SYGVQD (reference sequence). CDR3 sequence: CASSRAGGDYNEQFF. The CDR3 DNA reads TGCGCCAGCAGCAGAGCGGGGGGAGATTACAATGAGCAGTTCTTC.

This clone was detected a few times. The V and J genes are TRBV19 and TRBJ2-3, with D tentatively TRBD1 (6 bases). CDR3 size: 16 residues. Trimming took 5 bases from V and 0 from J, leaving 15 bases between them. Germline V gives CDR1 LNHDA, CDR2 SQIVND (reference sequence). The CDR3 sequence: CASSAGQFSSTDTQYF. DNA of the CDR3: TGTGCCAGTAGTGCAGGACAGTTTTCTAGCACAGATACGCAGTATTTT.

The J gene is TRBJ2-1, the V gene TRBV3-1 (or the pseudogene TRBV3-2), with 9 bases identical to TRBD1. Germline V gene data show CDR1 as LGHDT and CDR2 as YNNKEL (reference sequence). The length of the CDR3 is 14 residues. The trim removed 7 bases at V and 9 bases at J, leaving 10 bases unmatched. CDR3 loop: CASTNRGRVGEQFF. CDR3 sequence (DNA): TGTGCCAGCACAAACAGGGGGCGCGTAGGTGAGCAGTTCTTC.

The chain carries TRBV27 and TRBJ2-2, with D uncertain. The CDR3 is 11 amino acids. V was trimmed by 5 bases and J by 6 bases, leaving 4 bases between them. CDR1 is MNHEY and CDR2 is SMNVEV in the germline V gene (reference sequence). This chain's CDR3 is CASSSPGELFF. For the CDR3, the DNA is TGTGCCAGCAGTAGCCCCGGGGAGCTGTTTTTT.

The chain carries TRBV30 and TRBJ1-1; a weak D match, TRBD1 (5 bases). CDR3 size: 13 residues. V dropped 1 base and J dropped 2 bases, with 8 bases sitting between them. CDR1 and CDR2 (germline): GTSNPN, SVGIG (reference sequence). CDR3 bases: TGTGCCTGGAGTGGGCGGGGCAACACTGAAGCTTTCTTT. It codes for CAWSGRGNTEAFF.

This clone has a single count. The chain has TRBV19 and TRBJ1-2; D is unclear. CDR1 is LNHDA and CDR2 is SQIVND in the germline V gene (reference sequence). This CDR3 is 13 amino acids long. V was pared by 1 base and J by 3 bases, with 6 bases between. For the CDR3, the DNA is TGTGCCAGTAGTATAGGGAATTACTATGGCTACACCTTC. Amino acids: CASSIGNYYGYTF.

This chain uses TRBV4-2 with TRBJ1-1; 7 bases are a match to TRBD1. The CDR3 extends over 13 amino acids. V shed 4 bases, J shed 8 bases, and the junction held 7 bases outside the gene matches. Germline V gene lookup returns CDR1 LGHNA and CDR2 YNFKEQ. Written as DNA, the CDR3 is TGTGCCAGCAGCCCGGAGGGGGCGTCCGAAGCTTTCTTT. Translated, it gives CASSPEGASEAFF.

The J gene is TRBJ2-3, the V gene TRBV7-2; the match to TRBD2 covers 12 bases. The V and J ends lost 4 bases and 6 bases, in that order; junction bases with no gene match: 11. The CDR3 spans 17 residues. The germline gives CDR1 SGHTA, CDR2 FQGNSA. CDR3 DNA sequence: TGTGCCAGCAGCTCCTCGACTAGCGGGGGCCCGTCCGATACGCAGTATTTT. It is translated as CASSSSTSGGPSDTQYF.

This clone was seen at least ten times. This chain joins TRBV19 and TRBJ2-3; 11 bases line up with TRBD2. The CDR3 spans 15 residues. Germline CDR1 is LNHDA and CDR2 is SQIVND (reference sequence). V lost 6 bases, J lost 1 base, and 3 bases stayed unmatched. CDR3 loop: CASRVTSGGTDTQYF. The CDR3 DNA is TGTGCCAGTAGGGTGACTAGCGGGGGCACAGATACGCAGTATTTT.

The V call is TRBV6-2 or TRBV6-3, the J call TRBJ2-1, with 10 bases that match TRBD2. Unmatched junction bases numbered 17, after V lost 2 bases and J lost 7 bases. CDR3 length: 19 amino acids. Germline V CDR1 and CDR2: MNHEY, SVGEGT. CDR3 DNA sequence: TGTGCCAGCAGTTACCCTAGGGGTAGCGGGGGGCCAGTTGGGAATGAGCAGTTCTTC. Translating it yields CASSYPRGSGGPVGNEQFF.

This chain's CDR3 is CASSLGLAGSYEQYF. Here the CDR3 DNA reads TGTGCCAGCAGCTTGGGACTAGCGGGTTCCTACGAGCAGTACTTC. The chain has TRBV5-6 and TRBJ2-7, with 10 bases aligning to TRBD2. CDR1 is SGHDT and CDR2 is YYEEEE in the germline V gene. Trimming removed 0 bases from V and 1 base from J; junction bases left unmatched: 1. The CDR3 is 15 residues long. Supplemented by reference TRBV5-6 and TRBJ2-7, the full variable domain reads DAGVTQSPTHLIKTRGQQVTLRCSPKSGHDTVSWYQQALGQGPQFIFQYYEEEERQRGNFPDRFSGHQFPNYSSELNVNALLLGDSALYLCASSLGLAGSYEQYFGPGTRLTVT.

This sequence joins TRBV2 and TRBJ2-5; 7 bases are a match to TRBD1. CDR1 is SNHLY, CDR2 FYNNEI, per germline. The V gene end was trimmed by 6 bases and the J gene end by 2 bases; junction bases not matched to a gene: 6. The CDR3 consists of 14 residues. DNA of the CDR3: TGTGCCAGCAGCTCAGGGGGAGATCAAGAGACCCAGTACTTC. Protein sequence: CASSSGGDQETQYF.

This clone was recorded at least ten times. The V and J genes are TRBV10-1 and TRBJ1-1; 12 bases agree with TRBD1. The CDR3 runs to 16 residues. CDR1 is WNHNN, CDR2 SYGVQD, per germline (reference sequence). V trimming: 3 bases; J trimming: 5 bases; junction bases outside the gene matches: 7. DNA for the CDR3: TGCGCCAGCAGTGATGGGACAGGGGGCCCGGGGACTGAAGCTTTCTTT. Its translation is CASSDGTGGPGTEAFF.

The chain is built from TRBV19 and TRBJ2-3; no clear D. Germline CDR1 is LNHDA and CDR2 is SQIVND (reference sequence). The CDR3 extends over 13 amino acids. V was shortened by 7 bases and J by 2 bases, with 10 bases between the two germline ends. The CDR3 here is CASKIQSTDTQYF. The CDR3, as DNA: TGTGCCAGTAAAATACAGTCCACAGATACGCAGTATTTT.